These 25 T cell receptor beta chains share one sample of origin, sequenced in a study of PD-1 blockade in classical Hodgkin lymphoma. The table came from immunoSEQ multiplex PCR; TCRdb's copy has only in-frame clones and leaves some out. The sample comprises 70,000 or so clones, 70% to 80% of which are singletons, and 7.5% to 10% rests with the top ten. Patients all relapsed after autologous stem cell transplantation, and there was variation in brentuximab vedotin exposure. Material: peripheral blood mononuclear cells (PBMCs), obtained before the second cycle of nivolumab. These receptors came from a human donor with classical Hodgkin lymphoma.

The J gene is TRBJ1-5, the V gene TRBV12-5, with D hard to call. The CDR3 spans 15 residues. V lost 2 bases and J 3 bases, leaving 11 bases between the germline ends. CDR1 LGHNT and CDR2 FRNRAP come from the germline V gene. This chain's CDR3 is CASGLTESYNQPQHF. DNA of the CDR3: TGTGCTAGTGGTTTGACCGAAAGTTACAATCAGCCCCAGCATTTT.

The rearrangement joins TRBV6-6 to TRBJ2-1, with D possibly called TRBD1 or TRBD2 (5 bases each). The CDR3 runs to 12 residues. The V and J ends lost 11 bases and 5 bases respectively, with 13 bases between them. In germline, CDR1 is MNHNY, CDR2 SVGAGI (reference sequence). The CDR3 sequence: CASGTLHNEQFF. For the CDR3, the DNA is TGTGCCTCGGGGACCCTCCACAATGAGCAGTTCTTC.

Written as DNA, the CDR3 is TGTGCCAGCAGCGTAGACGGTTTTTACACTGAAGCTTTCTTT. Its translation: CASSVDGFYTEAFF. V and J are TRBV9 and TRBJ1-1; unclear D gene. Germline lookup yields CDR1 SGDLS and CDR2 YYNGEE. This CDR3 is 14 amino acids long. Trimming shortened V by 0 bases and J by 3 bases, and 9 bases separated the two germline ends.

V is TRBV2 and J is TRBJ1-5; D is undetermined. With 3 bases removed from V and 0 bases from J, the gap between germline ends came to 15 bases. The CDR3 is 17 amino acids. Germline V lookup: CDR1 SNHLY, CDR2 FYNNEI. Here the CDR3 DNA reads TGTGCCAGCAGTGAGGTCAGGAGCCCCCATAGCAATCAGCCCCAGCATTTT. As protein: CASSEVRSPHSNQPQHF. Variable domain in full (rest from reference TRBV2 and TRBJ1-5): EPEVTQTPSHQVTQMGQEVILRCVPISNHLYFYWYRQILGQKVEFLVSFYNNEISEKSEIFDDQFSVERPDGSNFTLKIRSTKLEDSAMYFCASSEVRSPHSNQPQHFGDGTRLSIL.

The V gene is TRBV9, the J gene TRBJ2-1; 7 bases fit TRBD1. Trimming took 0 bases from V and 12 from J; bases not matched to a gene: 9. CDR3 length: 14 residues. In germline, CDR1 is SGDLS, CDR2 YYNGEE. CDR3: CASSVETGLRRQFF. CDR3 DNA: TGTGCCAGCAGCGTAGAGACAGGGCTGAGGAGGCAGTTCTTC.

In nucleotides, the CDR3 is TGTGCCAGCAGTGAATCAGGGGGGGGAAGCAGTGAGCAGTTCTTC. This gives the protein CASSESGGGSSEQFF. This chain uses TRBV6-1 with TRBJ2-1, with D possibly called TRBD1 or TRBD2 (7 bases each). The CDR3 is made up of 15 amino acids. V was clipped by 2 bases and J by 9 bases, with 17 bases between them. Germline CDR1 reads MNHNS; CDR2 reads SASEGT.

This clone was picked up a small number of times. CDR3 DNA sequence: TGCGCCAGCAACAGTGCGGTCTTAGGGGCTCGAACTGAAGCTTTCTTT. Protein product: CASNSAVLGARTEAFF. The V gene is TRBV10-2, the J gene TRBJ1-1; TRBD1 might be the D (5 bases). Trimming removed 7 bases at V and 5 bases at J, with 23 bases between. The CDR3 contains 16 residues. Germline V gene sequence: CDR1 WSHSY, CDR2 SAAADI.

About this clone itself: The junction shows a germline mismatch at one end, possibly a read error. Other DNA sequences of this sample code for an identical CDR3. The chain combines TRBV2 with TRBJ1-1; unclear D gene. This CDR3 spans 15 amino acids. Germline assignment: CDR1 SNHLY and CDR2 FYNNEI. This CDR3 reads CASIPIWSMNTEAFF. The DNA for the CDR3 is TGTGCCAGCATACCGATTTGGAGCATGAATACTGAAGCTTTCTTT.

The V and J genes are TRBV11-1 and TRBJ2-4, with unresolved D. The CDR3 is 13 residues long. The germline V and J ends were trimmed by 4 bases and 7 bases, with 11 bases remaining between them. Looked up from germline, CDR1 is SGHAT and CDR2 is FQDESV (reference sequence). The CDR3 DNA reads TGTGCCAGCAGCTACAAAGTCGGGAACATTCAGTACTTC. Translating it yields CASSYKVGNIQYF.

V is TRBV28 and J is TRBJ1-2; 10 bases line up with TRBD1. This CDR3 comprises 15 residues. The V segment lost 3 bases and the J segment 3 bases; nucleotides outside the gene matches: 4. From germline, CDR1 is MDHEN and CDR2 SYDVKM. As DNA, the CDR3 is TGTGCCAGCAGTTTTGAGGACAGGGGGTACTATGGCTACACCTTC. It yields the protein CASSFEDRGYYGYTF.

The CDR3 here is CASSPTPWGETQYF. For the CDR3, the DNA is TGTGCCAGCAGCCCGACGCCCTGGGGGGAGACCCAGTACTTC. This rearrangement joins TRBV9 to TRBJ2-5, with D possibly being TRBD1 or TRBD2 (5 bases each). The V end lost 4 bases, the J end lost 5 bases, and 15 bases lay between the germline ends. The germline gives CDR1 SGDLS, CDR2 YYNGEE. This CDR3 is built from 14 residues.

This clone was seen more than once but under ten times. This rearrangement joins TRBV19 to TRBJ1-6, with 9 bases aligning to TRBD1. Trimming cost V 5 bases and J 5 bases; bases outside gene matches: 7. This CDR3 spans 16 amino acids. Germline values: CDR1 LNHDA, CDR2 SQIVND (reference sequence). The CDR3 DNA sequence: TGTGCCAGTAGTCCTAGCGACAGGGGGAATAATTCACCCCTCCACTTT. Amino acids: CASSPSDRGNNSPLHF.

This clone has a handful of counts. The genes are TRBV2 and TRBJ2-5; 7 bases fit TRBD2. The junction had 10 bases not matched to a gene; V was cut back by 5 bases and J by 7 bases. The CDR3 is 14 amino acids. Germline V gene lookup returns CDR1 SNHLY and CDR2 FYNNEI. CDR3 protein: CASSLLAVGGTQYF. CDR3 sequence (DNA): TGTGCCAGCAGTCTCCTAGCGGTCGGGGGGACCCAGTACTTC. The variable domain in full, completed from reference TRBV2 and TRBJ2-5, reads EPEVTQTPSHQVTQMGQEVILRCVPISNHLYFYWYRQILGQKVEFLVSFYNNEISEKSEIFDDQFSVERPDGSNFTLKIRSTKLEDSAMYFCASSLLAVGGTQYFGPGTRLLVL.

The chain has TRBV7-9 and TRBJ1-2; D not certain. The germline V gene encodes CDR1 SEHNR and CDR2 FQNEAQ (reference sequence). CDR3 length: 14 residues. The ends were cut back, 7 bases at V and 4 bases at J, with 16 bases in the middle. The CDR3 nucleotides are TGTGCCAGCAACCCCACGGGGATAGGCTATGGCTACACCTTC. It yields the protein CASNPTGIGYGYTF.

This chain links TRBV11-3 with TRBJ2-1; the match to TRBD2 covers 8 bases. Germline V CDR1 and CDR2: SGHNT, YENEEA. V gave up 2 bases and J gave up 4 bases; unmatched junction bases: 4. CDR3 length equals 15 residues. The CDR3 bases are TGTGCCAGCAGCTTAACGGGACTAGTGTACAATGAGCAGTTCTTC. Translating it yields CASSLTGLVYNEQFF.

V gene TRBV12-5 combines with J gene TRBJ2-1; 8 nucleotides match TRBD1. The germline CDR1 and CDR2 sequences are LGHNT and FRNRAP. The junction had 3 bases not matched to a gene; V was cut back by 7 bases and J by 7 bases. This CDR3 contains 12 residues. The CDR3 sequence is CASANRGNEQFF. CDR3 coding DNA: TGTGCTAGTGCCAACAGGGGGAATGAGCAGTTCTTC.

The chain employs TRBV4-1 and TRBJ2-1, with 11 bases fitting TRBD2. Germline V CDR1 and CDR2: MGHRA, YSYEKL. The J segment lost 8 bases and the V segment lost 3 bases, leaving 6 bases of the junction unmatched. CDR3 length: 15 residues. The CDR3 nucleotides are TGCGCCAGCAGCCATAGCGGGGGGGCAATAGATGAGCAGTTCTTC. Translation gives CASSHSGGAIDEQFF.

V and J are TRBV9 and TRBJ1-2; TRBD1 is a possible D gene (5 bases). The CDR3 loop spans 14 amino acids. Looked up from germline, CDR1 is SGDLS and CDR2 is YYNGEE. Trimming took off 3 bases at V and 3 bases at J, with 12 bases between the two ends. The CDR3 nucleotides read TGTGCCAGCAGCGCGGGGCCGGGGGACTATGGCTACACCTTC. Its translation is CASSAGPGDYGYTF.

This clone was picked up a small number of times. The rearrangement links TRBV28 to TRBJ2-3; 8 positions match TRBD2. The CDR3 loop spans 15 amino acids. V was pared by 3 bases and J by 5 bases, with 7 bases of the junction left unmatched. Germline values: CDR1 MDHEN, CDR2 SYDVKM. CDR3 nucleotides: TGTGCCAGCAGTTTCGGGGGGGCCCTGGGAGATACGCAGTATTTT. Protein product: CASSFGGALGDTQYF.

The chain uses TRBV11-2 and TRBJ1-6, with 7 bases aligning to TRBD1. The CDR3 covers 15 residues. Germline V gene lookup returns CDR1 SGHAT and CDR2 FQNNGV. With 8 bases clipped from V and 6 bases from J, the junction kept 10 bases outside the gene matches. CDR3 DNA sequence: TGTGCCAGCGGCTCAACGACAGGGATTAATTCACCCCTCCACTTT. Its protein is CASGSTTGINSPLHF.

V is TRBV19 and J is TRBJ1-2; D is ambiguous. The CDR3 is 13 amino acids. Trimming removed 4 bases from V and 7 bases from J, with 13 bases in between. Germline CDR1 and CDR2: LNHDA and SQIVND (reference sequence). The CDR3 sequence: CASSTTGGGGYTF. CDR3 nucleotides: TGTGCCAGTAGTACCACCGGAGGAGGTGGCTACACCTTC. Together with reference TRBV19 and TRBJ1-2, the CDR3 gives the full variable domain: DGGITQSPKYLFRKEGQNVTLSCEQNLNHDAMYWYRQDPGQGLRLIYYSQIVNDFQKGDIAEGYSVSREKKESFPLTVTSAQKNPTAFYLCASSTTGGGGYTFGSGTRLTVV.

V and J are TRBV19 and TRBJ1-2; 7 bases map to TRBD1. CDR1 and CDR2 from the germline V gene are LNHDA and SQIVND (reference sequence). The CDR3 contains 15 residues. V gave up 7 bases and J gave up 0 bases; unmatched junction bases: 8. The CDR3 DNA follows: TGTGCCAGTACCTCTTGGCAGGGGGCTAACTATGGCTACACCTTC. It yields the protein CASTSWQGANYGYTF.

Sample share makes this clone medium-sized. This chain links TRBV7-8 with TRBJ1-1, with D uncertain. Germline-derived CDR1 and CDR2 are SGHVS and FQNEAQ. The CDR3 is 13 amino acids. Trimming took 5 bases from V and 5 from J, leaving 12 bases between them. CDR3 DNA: TGTGCCAGCAGCCCAAGTTCCAATACTGAAGCTTTCTTT. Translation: CASSPSSNTEAFF.

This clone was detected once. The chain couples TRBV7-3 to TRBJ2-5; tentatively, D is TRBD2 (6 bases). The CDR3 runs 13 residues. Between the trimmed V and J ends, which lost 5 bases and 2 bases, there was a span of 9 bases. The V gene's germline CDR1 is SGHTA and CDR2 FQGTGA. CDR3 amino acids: CASSPGTQETQYF. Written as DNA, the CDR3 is TGTGCCAGCAGCCCCGGGACTCAAGAGACCCAGTACTTC.

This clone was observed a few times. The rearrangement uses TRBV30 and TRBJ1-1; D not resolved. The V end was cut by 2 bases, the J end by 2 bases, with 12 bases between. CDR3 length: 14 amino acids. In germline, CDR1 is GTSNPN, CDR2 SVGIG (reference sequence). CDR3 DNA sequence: TGTGCCTGGAGTTTCGGCCTGAGTAACACTGAAGCTTTCTTT. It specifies CAWSFGLSNTEAFF.